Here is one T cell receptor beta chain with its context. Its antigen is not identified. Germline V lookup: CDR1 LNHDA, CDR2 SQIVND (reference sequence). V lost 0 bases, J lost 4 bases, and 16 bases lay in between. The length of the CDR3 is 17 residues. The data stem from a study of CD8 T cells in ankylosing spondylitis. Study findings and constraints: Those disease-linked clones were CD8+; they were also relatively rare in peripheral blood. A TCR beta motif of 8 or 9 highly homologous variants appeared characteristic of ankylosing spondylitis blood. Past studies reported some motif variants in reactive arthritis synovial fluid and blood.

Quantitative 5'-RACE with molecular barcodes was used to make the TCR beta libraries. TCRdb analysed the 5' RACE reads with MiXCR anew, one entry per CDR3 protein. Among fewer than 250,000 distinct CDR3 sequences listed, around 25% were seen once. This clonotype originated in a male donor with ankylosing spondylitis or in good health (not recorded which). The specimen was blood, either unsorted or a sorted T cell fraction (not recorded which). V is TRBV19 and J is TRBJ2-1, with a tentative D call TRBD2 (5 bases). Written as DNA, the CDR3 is TGTGCCAGTAGTATAGAACGCGCGGCGGGTAGTTACAATGAGCAGTTCTTC. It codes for CASSIERAAGSYNEQFF.